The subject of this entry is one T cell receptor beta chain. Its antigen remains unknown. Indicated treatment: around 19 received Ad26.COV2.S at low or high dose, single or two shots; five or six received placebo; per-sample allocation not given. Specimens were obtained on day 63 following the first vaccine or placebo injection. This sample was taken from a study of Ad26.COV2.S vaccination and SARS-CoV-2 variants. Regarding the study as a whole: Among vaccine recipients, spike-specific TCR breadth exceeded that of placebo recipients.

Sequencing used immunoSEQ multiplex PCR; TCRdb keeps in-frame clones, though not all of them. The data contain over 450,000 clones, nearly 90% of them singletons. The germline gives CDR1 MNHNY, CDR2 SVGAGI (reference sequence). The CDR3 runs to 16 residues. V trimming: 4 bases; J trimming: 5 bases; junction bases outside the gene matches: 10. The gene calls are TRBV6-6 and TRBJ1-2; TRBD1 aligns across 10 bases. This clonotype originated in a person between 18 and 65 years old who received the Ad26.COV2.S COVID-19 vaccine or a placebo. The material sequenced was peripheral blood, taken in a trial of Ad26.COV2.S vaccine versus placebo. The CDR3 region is CASSSGTGEFWYGYTF. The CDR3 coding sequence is TGTGCCAGCAGTTCCGGGACAGGGGAGTTTTGGTATGGCTACACCTTC.